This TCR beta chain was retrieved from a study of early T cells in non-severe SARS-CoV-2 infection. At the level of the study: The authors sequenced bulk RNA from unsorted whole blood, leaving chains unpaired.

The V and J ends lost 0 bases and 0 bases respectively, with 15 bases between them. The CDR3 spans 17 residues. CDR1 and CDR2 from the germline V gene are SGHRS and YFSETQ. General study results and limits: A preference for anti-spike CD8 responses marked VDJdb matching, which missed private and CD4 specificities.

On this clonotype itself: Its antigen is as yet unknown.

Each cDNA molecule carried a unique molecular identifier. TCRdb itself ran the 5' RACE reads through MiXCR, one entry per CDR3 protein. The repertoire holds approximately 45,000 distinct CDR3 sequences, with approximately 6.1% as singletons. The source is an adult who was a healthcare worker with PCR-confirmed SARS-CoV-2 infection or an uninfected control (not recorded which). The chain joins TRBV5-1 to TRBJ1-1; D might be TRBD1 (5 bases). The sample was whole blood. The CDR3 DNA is TGCGCCAGCAGCTTGGCGTTAACGGGACTGTTGAACACTGAAGCTTTCTTT. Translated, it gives CASSLALTGLLNTEAFF.